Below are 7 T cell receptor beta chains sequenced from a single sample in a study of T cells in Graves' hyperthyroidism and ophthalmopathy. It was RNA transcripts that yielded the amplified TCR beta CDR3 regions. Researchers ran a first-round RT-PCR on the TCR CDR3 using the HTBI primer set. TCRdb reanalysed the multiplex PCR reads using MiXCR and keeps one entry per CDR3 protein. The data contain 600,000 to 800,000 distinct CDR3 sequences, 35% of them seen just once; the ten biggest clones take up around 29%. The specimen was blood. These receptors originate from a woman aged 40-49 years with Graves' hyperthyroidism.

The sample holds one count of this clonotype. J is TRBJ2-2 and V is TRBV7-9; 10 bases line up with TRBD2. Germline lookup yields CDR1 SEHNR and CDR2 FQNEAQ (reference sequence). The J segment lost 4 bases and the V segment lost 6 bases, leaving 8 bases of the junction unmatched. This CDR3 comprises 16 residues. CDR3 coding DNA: TGTGCCAGCAGGGCTAGCGGGGGCCAGGGCACCGGGGAGCTGTTTTTT. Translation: CASRASGGQGTGELFF.

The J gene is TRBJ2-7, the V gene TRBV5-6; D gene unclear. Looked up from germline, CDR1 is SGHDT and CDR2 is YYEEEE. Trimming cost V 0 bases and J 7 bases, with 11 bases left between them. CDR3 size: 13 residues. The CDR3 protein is CASSLAGLGEQYF. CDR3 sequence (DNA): TGTGCCAGCAGCTTGGCCGGGCTAGGGGAGCAGTACTTC. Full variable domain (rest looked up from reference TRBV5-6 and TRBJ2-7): DAGVTQSPTHLIKTRGQQVTLRCSPKSGHDTVSWYQQALGQGPQFIFQYYEEEERQRGNFPDRFSGHQFPNYSSELNVNALLLGDSALYLCASSLAGLGEQYFGPGTRLTVT.

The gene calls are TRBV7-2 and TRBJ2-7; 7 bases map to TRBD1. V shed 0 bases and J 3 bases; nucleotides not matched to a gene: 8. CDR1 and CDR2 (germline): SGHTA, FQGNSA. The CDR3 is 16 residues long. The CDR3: CASSLAFRDRNYEQYF. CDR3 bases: TGTGCCAGCAGCTTAGCATTCCGGGACAGAAACTACGAGCAGTACTTC.

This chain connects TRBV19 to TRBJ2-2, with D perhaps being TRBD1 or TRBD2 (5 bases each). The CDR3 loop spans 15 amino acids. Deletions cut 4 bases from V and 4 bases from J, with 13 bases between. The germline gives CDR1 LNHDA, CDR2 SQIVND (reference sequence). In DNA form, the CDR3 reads TGTGCCAGTAGTACCGTTCGGGGACCCACCGGGGAGCTGTTTTTT. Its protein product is CASSTVRGPTGELFF. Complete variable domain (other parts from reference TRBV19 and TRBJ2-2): DGGITQSPKYLFRKEGQNVTLSCEQNLNHDAMYWYRQDPGQGLRLIYYSQIVNDFQKGDIAEGYSVSREKKESFPLTVTSAQKNPTAFYLCASSTVRGPTGELFFGEGSRLTVL.

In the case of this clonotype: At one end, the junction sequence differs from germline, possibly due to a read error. The CDR3 nucleotides are TGTGCCGGCAGCGGGGACAGGAACTACGAGCAGTACTTC. Translated, it gives CAGSGDRNYEQYF. The chain carries TRBV7-2 and TRBJ2-7; D may be TRBD1 (8 bases). CDR3 length: 13 amino acids. Germline lookup yields CDR1 SGHTA and CDR2 FQGNSA.

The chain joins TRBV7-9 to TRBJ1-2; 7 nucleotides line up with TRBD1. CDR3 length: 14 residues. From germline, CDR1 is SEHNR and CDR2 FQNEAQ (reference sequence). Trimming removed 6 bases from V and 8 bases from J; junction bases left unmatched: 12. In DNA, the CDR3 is TGTGCCAGCAGACCTACAGGGGAAGGTTGGGGCTACACCTTC. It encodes CASRPTGEGWGYTF.

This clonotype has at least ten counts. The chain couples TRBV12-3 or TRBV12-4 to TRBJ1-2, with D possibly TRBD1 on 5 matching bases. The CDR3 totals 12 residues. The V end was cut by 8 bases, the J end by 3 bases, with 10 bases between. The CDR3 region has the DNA TGTGCCAGCGCCTCGGGGCACTATGGCTACACCTTC. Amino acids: CASASGHYGYTF.